This T cell receptor (beta chain) appears in the sequencing data of a study of blood T cells in healthy people across ages. Sample-barcoded 5' priming and a J-beta primer mix drove a second PCR of about 6 to 11 cycles. TCRdb redid the calling of the 5' RACE reads with MiXCR, one entry per CDR3 protein. In the table there are hundreds of thousands of distinct CDR3 sequences, about 40% of which are singletons. The V and J ends lost 6 bases and 4 bases respectively, with 13 bases between them. The CDR3 loop spans 14 amino acids. Germline values: CDR1 SQVTM, CDR2 ANQGSEA. This clonotype was counted at least ten times.

The sequencing input was blood. V usage is TRBV29-1 and J usage is TRBJ2-6; D may be TRBD2 (6 bases). The clonotype was recovered from a woman aged 55-70 years in good health. CDR3 amino acids: CSVGSGDGANVLTF. In nucleotides, the CDR3 is TGCAGCGTGGGGTCGGGGGACGGGGCCAACGTCCTGACTTTC.